This is a list of T cell receptor beta chains from one sample in a study of cytomegalovirus exposure and HLA in healthy donors. Libraries were prepared by immunoSEQ multiplex PCR; TCRdb keeps only in-frame clonotypes and omits some of them. The data contain over 200,000 clones, 70% to 90% of them singletons. Specimen: PBMCs. These receptors were collected from a human donor in good health. Each CDR3 is given with its conserved first and last residue. The D gene is left open where the match is weak. Size tells how often a clone was seen (once, few, many) or the class of an expanded clone, and some rows leave it out.

v_call,d_call,cdr3_length,j_call,clone_size,cdr3_aa,cdr3_nt
TRBV25-1,TRBD2,14,TRBJ2-1,NA,CASSGAGGYNEQFF,TGTGCCAGCAGTGGGGCGGGGGGATACAATGAGCAGTTCTTC
TRBV5-8,NA,13,TRBJ2-7,NA,CASSKRDSYEQYF,TGTGCCAGCAGCAAGAGGGACTCCTACGAGCAGTACTTC
TRBV10-2,TRBD1,18,TRBJ1-5,few,CASSGATGGPYSNQPQHF,TGCGCCAGCAGTGGAGCGACAGGGGGCCCTTATAGCAATCAGCCCCAGCATTTT
TRBV6-4,TRBD1,17,TRBJ2-6,NA,CASSTTGVRSGANVLTF,TGTGCCAGCAGTACGACAGGGGTGAGGTCTGGGGCCAACGTCCTGACTTTC
TRBV5-1,TRBD1,14,TRBJ1-2,NA,CASNDRDDPYGYTF,TGCGCCAGCAACGACAGGGATGATCCCTATGGCTACACCTTC
TRBV6-5,TRBD2,15,TRBJ2-5,NA,CASTTGLAAPRTQYF,TGTGCCAGCACTACCGGACTAGCGGCCCCGCGGACCCAGTACTTC
TRBV9,TRBD2,15,TRBJ2-7,NA,CASSVGGTSAYEQYF,TGTGCCAGCAGCGTAGGGGGGACTAGCGCCTACGAGCAGTACTTC
TRBV28,TRBD1,14,TRBJ1-1,NA,CASRSTGEVTEAFF,TGTGCCAGCAGATCGACAGGGGAAGTCACTGAAGCTTTCTTT
TRBV18,NA,12,TRBJ1-4,NA,CASSPRNEKLFF,TGTGCCAGCTCACCCAGAAATGAAAAACTGTTTTTT
TRBV4-1,TRBD2,18,TRBJ2-7,NA,CASSQVTSRLAANYEQYF,TGCGCCAGCAGCCAAGTAACCTCGCGTCTAGCGGCGAACTACGAGCAGTACTTC
TRBV6-1,TRBD1,15,TRBJ1-2,NA,CASSEGTGRGYGYTF,TGTGCCAGCAGTGAAGGGACAGGGCGAGGTTATGGCTACACCTTC
TRBV30,TRBD2,16,TRBJ2-7,once,CAWRRLAGASSYEQYF,TGTGCCTGGAGAAGACTAGCGGGAGCTTCCTCCTACGAGCAGTACTTC
TRBV27,NA,15,TRBJ1-1,NA,CASSRRGGTNTEAFF,TGTGCCAGCAGTCGAAGGGGGGGAACCAACACTGAAGCTTTCTTT
TRBV11-2,NA,13,TRBJ1-1,NA,CASSLGAGWEAFF,TGTGCCAGCAGCTTAGGGGCGGGGTGGGAAGCTTTCTTT
TRBV7-6,NA,14,TRBJ2-7,once,CASSLGVAPYEQYF,TGTGCCAGCAGCTTGGGAGTTGCGCCCTACGAGCAGTACTTC
TRBV5-6,NA,15,TRBJ2-7,NA,CASSLQQGNDYEQYF,TGTGCCAGCAGCTTACAACAGGGTAATGACTACGAGCAGTACTTC
TRBV30,NA,14,TRBJ2-5,NA,CAWSIVWGKETQYF,TGTGCCTGGAGTATTGTTTGGGGCAAAGAGACCCAGTACTTC
TRBV10-3,TRBD2,15,TRBJ2-7,NA,CAISGTSGGSYEQYF,TGTGCCATCAGCGGGACTAGCGGGGGGTCCTACGAGCAGTACTTC
TRBV29-1,NA,12,TRBJ2-7,NA,CSVVLAELEQYF,TGCAGCGTTGTTTTGGCAGAATTAGAGCAGTACTTC
TRBV29-1,TRBD1,13,TRBJ2-5,NA,CSVVGTGQETQYF,TGCAGCGTTGTGGGGACAGGCCAAGAGACCCAGTACTTC
TRBV7-9,NA,15,TRBJ1-1,once,CASSYPGDRTTEAFF,TGTGCCAGCAGCTATCCCGGAGACAGGACCACTGAAGCTTTCTTT
TRBV18,NA,14,TRBJ2-2,few,CASSRLKETGELFF,TGTGCCAGCTCACGACTTAAGGAGACCGGGGAGCTGTTTTTT
TRBV7-9,TRBD1,16,TRBJ1-2,NA,CSSSLGATGEGYGYTF,TGTTCCAGCAGCTTAGGCGCCACAGGGGAAGGGTATGGCTACACCTTC
TRBV27,NA,13,TRBJ2-1,NA,CASSLSPRNEQFF,TGTGCCAGCAGTTTATCTCCCCGGAATGAGCAGTTCTTC
TRBV2,NA,15,TRBJ2-3,few,CAGANQRGLADTQYF,TGTGCCGGCGCAAACCAAAGGGGTCTAGCAGATACGCAGTATTTT
TRBV6-1,NA,15,TRBJ1-3,NA,CASSEAGGTGNTIYF,TGTGCCAGCAGTGAAGCCGGAGGGACTGGAAACACCATATATTTT
TRBV19,TRBD1,13,TRBJ2-5,NA,CASRPDRQETQYF,TGTGCCAGTAGGCCGGACAGGCAAGAGACCCAGTACTTC
TRBV2,NA,13,TRBJ2-7,NA,CASRQPGDYEQYF,TGTGCCAGCCGCCAACCGGGGGACTACGAGCAGTACTTC
TRBV4-2,NA,17,TRBJ2-1,NA,CASSQAPKRVGFGEQFF,TGTGCCAGCAGCCAAGCCCCTAAGCGGGTCGGATTCGGTGAGCAGTTCTTC
TRBV7-9,TRBD2,17,TRBJ2-7,NA,CSSSLVVRTSFRYEQYF,TGTTCCAGCAGCTTAGTAGTGCGGACTAGTTTTCGGTACGAGCAGTACTTC
TRBV7-8,TRBD1,16,TRBJ1-1,once,CASSSLRGQVNTEAFF,TGTGCCAGCAGCTCACTCAGGGGACAGGTGAACACTGAAGCTTTCTTT
TRBV10-3,TRBD2,15,TRBJ2-7,NA,CAISDVLAGVYEQYF,TGTGCCATCAGTGACGTTCTAGCGGGAGTGTACGAGCAGTACTTC